Shown below are 26 T cell receptor beta chains from a single sample sequenced in a study of blood T cell repertoires in COVID-19. Sequenced by immunoSEQ multiplex PCR; TCRdb stores in-frame clones only, minus some. Here the sample spans some 460,000 clones, roughly 89% being singletons. Sample: peripheral blood. The receptors stem from a woman in her twenties or thirties with acute or convalescent COVID-19.

The V gene is TRBV2, the J gene TRBJ2-5; 9 nucleotides align to TRBD2. The CDR3 consists of 14 residues. Germline V lookup: CDR1 SNHLY, CDR2 FYNNEI. J gave up 5 bases and V 7 bases, and 8 bases lay outside the gene matches. Here the CDR3 reads CASKGREGLETQYF. The CDR3 DNA reads as TGTGCCAGCAAGGGGCGGGAGGGGCTTGAGACCCAGTACTTC.

The chain joins TRBV7-8 to TRBJ2-7; 8 nucleotides match TRBD1. The trim removed 0 bases at V and 6 bases at J, leaving 4 bases unmatched. This CDR3 is 14 amino acids long. CDR1 SGHVS and CDR2 FQNEAQ come from the germline V gene. DNA for the CDR3: TGTGCCAGCAGCTTAGCGACAGGGGACTTCGAGCAGTACTTC. Translated, it gives CASSLATGDFEQYF.

This chain connects TRBV3-1 (or the pseudogene TRBV3-2) to TRBJ2-7; D call uncertain. With 0 bases removed from V and 6 bases from J, the gap between germline ends came to 3 bases. CDR3 size: 11 residues. The germline gives CDR1 LGHDT, CDR2 YNNKEL (reference sequence). The CDR3 coding sequence is TGTGCCAGCAGCCAAGAGGCCGAGCAGTACTTC. It translates to CASSQEAEQYF.

The chain employs TRBV6-5 and TRBJ2-3; D uncertain. The V gene lost 8 bases and the J gene lost 1 base, with 13 bases spanning the gap. The CDR3 is made up of 14 amino acids. Germline values: CDR1 MNHEY, CDR2 SVGAGI. The CDR3 is CASAIRVGTDTQYF. CDR3 DNA sequence: TGTGCCAGCGCTATTAGAGTGGGCACAGATACGCAGTATTTT.

CDR3 sequence: CASSLGQGMFQETQYF. CDR3 bases: TGTGCCAGCAGCTTGGGACAGGGAATGTTCCAAGAGACCCAGTACTTC. The genes are TRBV5-6 and TRBJ2-5; 7 nucleotides agree with TRBD1. V lost 0 bases to trimming and J lost 1 base; unmatched junction nucleotides: 6. Germline assignment: CDR1 SGHDT and CDR2 YYEEEE. This CDR3 has 16 residues. The full variable domain, rest sourced from reference TRBV5-6 and TRBJ2-5, is DAGVTQSPTHLIKTRGQQVTLRCSPKSGHDTVSWYQQALGQGPQFIFQYYEEEERQRGNFPDRFSGHQFPNYSSELNVNALLLGDSALYLCASSLGQGMFQETQYFGPGTRLLVL.

The chain joins TRBV5-1 to TRBJ2-7; 8 positions agree with TRBD1. Trimming cost V 5 bases and J 0 bases; bases outside gene matches: 7. The CDR3 covers 15 residues. Germline lookup yields CDR1 SGHRS and CDR2 YFSETQ. For the CDR3, the DNA is TGCGCCAGCAGTCGGACAGGGTCAAGCTCCTACGAGCAGTACTTC. It specifies CASSRTGSSSYEQYF.

This chain links TRBV19 with TRBJ1-5, with D possibly being TRBD1 (6 bases). Trimming stripped 3 bases from V and 4 bases from J, with 10 bases between. Germline V gives CDR1 LNHDA, CDR2 SQIVND (reference sequence). This CDR3 comprises 14 residues. The CDR3 here is CASSIETGNQPQHF. DNA of the CDR3: TGTGCCAGTAGTATCGAAACAGGGAATCAGCCCCAGCATTTT.

This clone is a singleton in its sample. The chain joins TRBV5-4 to TRBJ1-6; tentative D call: TRBD1 (6 bases). The CDR3 extends over 14 amino acids. The V gene's germline CDR1 is SGHNT and CDR2 YYREEE (reference sequence). V shed 4 bases and J shed 7 bases, with 12 bases lying between them. The CDR3 bases are TGTGCCAGCAGCAAGGACAGCGCGAATTCACCCCTCCACTTT. Translating gives CASSKDSANSPLHF.

The chain is built from TRBV24-1 and TRBJ2-1; TRBD1 agrees at 11 bases. The CDR3 extends over 17 amino acids. CDR1 KGHDR and CDR2 SFDVKD come from the germline V gene. V lost 6 bases, J lost 6 bases, and 12 bases stayed unmatched. CDR3 sequence: CATSLGGGQGVGNEQFF. DNA of the CDR3: TGTGCCACCAGTCTTGGGGGGGGACAGGGGGTTGGCAATGAGCAGTTCTTC.

V is TRBV6-1 and J is TRBJ2-3; 7 bases match TRBD1. The junction had 7 bases not matched to a gene; V was cut back by 3 bases and J by 1 base. Germline values: CDR1 MNHNS, CDR2 SASEGT. CDR3 size: 16 residues. The CDR3 DNA reads TGTGCCAGCAGTGATCATTGGGACAGCCGCACAGATACGCAGTATTTT. Its translation is CASSDHWDSRTDTQYF.

The rearrangement links TRBV19 to TRBJ2-3; TRBD1 aligns across 9 bases. The CDR3 consists of 14 residues. Germline V gives CDR1 LNHDA, CDR2 SQIVND (reference sequence). V was clipped by 5 bases and J by 3 bases; unmatched bases: 3. In nucleotides, the CDR3 is TGTGCCAGTAGTGGAGGGACAGGGACAGATACGCAGTATTTT. As protein: CASSGGTGTDTQYF. Based on the CDR3 plus reference TRBV19 and TRBJ2-3, the full variable domain is DGGITQSPKYLFRKEGQNVTLSCEQNLNHDAMYWYRQDPGQGLRLIYYSQIVNDFQKGDIAEGYSVSREKKESFPLTVTSAQKNPTAFYLCASSGGTGTDTQYFGPGTRLTVL.

This clone was observed a handful of times. The rearrangement links TRBV2 to TRBJ1-5; D perhaps matches TRBD1 (6 bases). Trimming shortened V by 7 bases and J by 3 bases, and 16 bases separated the two germline ends. Per the germline V gene, CDR1 is SNHLY and CDR2 is FYNNEI. The CDR3 loop spans 15 amino acids. DNA of the CDR3: TGTGCCAGCAAGGGGGTCACACAGTACAATCAGCCCCAGCATTTT. Residues: CASKGVTQYNQPQHF.

The chain employs TRBV6-2 or TRBV6-3 and TRBJ1-2, with 7 nucleotides matching TRBD1. J gave up 8 bases and V 4 bases, and 7 bases lay outside the gene matches. CDR1 and CDR2 from the germline V gene are MNHEY and SVGEGT. The CDR3 sequence is 13 residues long. CDR3 DNA: TGTGCCAGCAGTTTTTTCGACAGGGTCGGCTACACCTTC. Translating it yields CASSFFDRVGYTF.

The chain couples TRBV10-1 to TRBJ2-7, with 11 bases that match TRBD2. After removal of 2 bases from V and 0 bases from J, the junction contained 0 bases not matched to a gene. The CDR3 extends over 15 amino acids. Per the germline V gene, CDR1 is WNHNN and CDR2 is SYGVQD (reference sequence). Written as DNA, the CDR3 is TGCGCCAGCAGTGAGACTAGCGGGGGCTCCTACGAGCAGTACTTC. It translates to CASSETSGGSYEQYF.

The chain joins TRBV30 to TRBJ2-7; 9 bases fit TRBD1. This CDR3 is 11 amino acids long. V lost 6 bases, J lost 5 bases, and 2 bases stayed unmatched. The germline CDR1 and CDR2 sequences are GTSNPN and SVGIG (reference sequence). CDR3 amino acids: CACGTGNEQYF. CDR3 DNA sequence: TGTGCCTGCGGGACAGGGAACGAGCAGTACTTC.

CDR3 sequence reads: CASSYSWLAGTEQFF. DNA for the CDR3: TGTGCCAGCAGTTACTCGTGGCTAGCGGGGACTGAGCAGTTCTTC. The chain combines TRBV6-5 with TRBJ2-1, with 9 bases matching TRBD2. CDR3 size: 15 residues. Germline loops: CDR1 MNHEY, CDR2 SVGAGI. Germline trimming cut 0 bases from V and 9 bases from J; bases unmatched to any gene: 6.

Only a few counts were recorded for this clone. The chain uses TRBV5-6 and TRBJ1-2; TRBD1 is a possible D gene (5 bases). The CDR3 runs to 13 residues. The V end was cut by 5 bases, the J end by 6 bases, with 14 bases between. Germline V gene data show CDR1 as SGHDT and CDR2 as YYEEEE. The CDR3 is CASSPPGPDGYTF. CDR3 nucleotide sequence: TGTGCCAGCAGTCCACCAGGGCCCGATGGCTACACCTTC.

V and J are TRBV6-6 and TRBJ2-5; 11 bases agree with TRBD2. The CDR3 has 19 residues. Germline CDR1 reads MNHNY; CDR2 reads SVGAGI (reference sequence). Germline trimming cut 6 bases from V and 5 bases from J; bases unmatched to any gene: 20. This CDR3 is CASSSLRDSLAGGGETQYF. The CDR3 DNA reads as TGTGCCAGCAGCTCCCTACGGGACAGCCTAGCGGGAGGTGGCGAGACCCAGTACTTC.

The J gene is TRBJ2-1, the V gene TRBV3-1 (or the pseudogene TRBV3-2), with 10 bases identical to TRBD2. The CDR3 contains 17 residues. The germline gives CDR1 LGHDT, CDR2 YNNKEL (reference sequence). J lost 0 bases, V lost 0 bases, and 2 bases had no gene match. CDR3 DNA: TGTGCCAGCAGCCAAGATACTAGCGGGGCCTCCTACAATGAGCAGTTCTTC. Its protein product is CASSQDTSGASYNEQFF.

The chain recombines TRBV6-6 with TRBJ2-7; no definite D call. Per the germline V gene, CDR1 is MNHNY and CDR2 is SVGAGI (reference sequence). The CDR3 extends over 12 amino acids. Trimming took off 0 bases at V and 6 bases at J, with 6 bases between the two ends. The CDR3 DNA reads as TGTGCCAGCAGTTACTCGATGAGCGAGCAGTACTTC. This gives the protein CASSYSMSEQYF.

The V and J genes are TRBV10-3 and TRBJ2-7, with TRBD1 identical over 12 bases. The trim removed 5 bases at V and 0 bases at J, leaving 2 bases unmatched. CDR3 size: 15 residues. CDR1 is ENHRY, CDR2 SYGVKD, per germline. DNA of the CDR3: TGTGCCATCAGTCCGGGACAGGGGGCCTCCTACGAGCAGTACTTC. Its translation is CAISPGQGASYEQYF.

CDR3 DNA sequence: TGTGCCAGCAGCAGGGCCTTATCGACTGAAGCTTTCTTT. Protein product: CASSRALSTEAFF. The gene calls are TRBV21-1 and TRBJ1-1; whether TRBD1, the table's D call, matches the DNA was not checked. TRBV21-1 represents a pseudogene. The CDR3 spans 13 residues.

In nucleotides, the CDR3 is TGCGCCAGCAGCCAAGTTCTGAGCGGGACGATCAACCAGGGCGTACACGAGCAGTACTTC. Amino acid sequence: CASSQVLSGTINQGVHEQYF. J is TRBJ2-7 and V is TRBV4-1, with TRBD2 matching over 7 bases. The germline V gene has CDR1 MGHRA and CDR2 YSYEKL. Trimming cost V 1 base and J 5 bases; bases outside gene matches: 23. CDR3 length: 20 residues.

This chain connects TRBV7-9 to TRBJ1-4; D is undetermined. V lost 5 bases to trimming and J lost 4 bases, with 11 bases between them. Per the germline V gene, CDR1 is SEHNR and CDR2 is FQNEAQ (reference sequence). The CDR3 is 14 residues long. CDR3 sequence: CASSPPSVNEKLFF. For the CDR3, the DNA is TGTGCCAGCAGCCCCCCCTCCGTTAATGAAAAACTGTTTTTT.

The chain couples TRBV19 to TRBJ1-2; D is unclear. Trimming stripped 7 bases from V and 1 base from J, with 13 bases between. Germline CDR1 and CDR2: LNHDA and SQIVND (reference sequence). The CDR3 covers 14 residues. CDR3 DNA: TGTGCCAGTAAAACTCAGCGAGATAACTATGGCTACACCTTC. Protein sequence: CASKTQRDNYGYTF.

The J gene is TRBJ2-3, the V gene TRBV7-3; TRBD1 agrees at 10 bases. CDR1 and CDR2 (germline): SGHTA, FQGTGA. Germline trimming cut 2 bases from V and 2 bases from J; bases unmatched to any gene: 1. CDR3 length: 15 residues. The CDR3 DNA is TGTGCCAGCAGCTTAGGGACAGGGGTCACAGATACGCAGTATTTT. Translation gives CASSLGTGVTDTQYF.